The TCR beta chain described here comes from a study of blood T cell repertoires in COVID-19 (dated by TCRdb to 2019 to 2021). Looking at the study overall: The collaborator samples originated in the United States, Italy and Spain and spanned the acute and convalescent phases of COVID-19. The material from the prospective study consisted of cDNA or gDNA derived from T cells, B-cell-depleted T cells, or PBMCs. Deeply sampled blood TCRbeta repertoires from subjects exposed to, actively infected with, or recovered from COVID-19 were included in the dataset. A freely available public database, intended as a resource for researchers studying the immune response to SARS-CoV-2, is where the repertoires were released. Samples came from the ongoing ImmuneRACE study (first 160 participants) plus 1,254 subjects from 6 global collaborators. A de-identified subject ID, COVID-19 status, age in years and sex were almost always included in the sample metadata. Where available, HLA class I and class II types were taken from metadata supplied by the sample provider and were not determined by assay-based typing.

TCRbeta CDR3 regions were amplified from genomic DNA by means of the immunoSEQ Assay, a bias-controlled multiplex PCR. The authors' analysis ran thus. The number of nucleated cells in each sample was estimated from the amplification of reference gene primers within the assay. To quantify the absolute abundance of each unique TCRbeta CDR3 rearrangement, sequence reads were collapsed and filtered. For each sample, productive Simpson clonality was calculated as the square root of Simpson's diversity index over productive rearrangements. TCRdb mirrors the immuneACCESS table, restricted to in-frame sequences. Some clones are absent from its copies; in checked studies, under half trace to an unresolved V gene, and the reason for the others is unknown. That table is the source of V, J and clone size, and D and trimming were worked out from the DNA. Present in this sample are 100,000 to 150,000 clones, approximately 83% of which were seen just once. The ten largest make up over 20% of the sample.

The research as a whole found: How much clinical and demographic metadata was included differed by source and by participant, and the metadata was provided uncurated.

Each collaborating institution followed its own protocols to collect whole blood in K2EDTA tubes. For TCRbeta analysis, collaborators shipped samples as frozen whole blood, isolated PBMCs, or DNA extracted from either of those sample types. Comments on this clone: The antigen it recognizes is unknown. There are no base qualities to consult, and no much larger clone falls within one base.

Germline trimming amounts to 2 bases on V and 3 bases on J, with 0 as the count of junction bases outside the gene matches. The CDR3 sequence holds 14 residues, the cysteine and phenylalanine included. CDR3 DNA only is kept here, 42 bases in frame from base 1. The germline V gene (reference sequence) supplies CDR1 MNHEY and CDR2 SMNVEV. The receptor was derived from a woman older than 75 with acute or convalescent COVID-19. In this chain, TRBV27 is recombined with TRBJ1-4; TRBD1 matches 7 bases in the middle. The sample consisted of peripheral blood. DNA sequence: TGTGCCAGCAGTTTAGGACAGGCTAATGAAAAACTGTTTTTT. The encoded protein is CASSLGQANEKLFF.